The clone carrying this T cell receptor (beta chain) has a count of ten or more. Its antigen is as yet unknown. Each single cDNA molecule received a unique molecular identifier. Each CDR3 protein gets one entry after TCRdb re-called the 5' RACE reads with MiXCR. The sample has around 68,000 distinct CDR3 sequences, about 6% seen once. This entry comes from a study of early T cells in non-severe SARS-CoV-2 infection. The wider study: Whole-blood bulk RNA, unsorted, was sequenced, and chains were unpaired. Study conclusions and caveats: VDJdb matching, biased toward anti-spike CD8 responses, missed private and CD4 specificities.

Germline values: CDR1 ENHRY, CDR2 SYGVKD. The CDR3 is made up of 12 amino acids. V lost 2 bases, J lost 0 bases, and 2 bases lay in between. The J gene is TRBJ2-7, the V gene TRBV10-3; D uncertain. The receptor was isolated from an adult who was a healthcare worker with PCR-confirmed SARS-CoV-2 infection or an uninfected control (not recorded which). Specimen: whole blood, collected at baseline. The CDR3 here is CAISENSYEQYF. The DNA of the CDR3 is TGTGCCATCAGTGAGAACTCCTACGAGCAGTACTTC.